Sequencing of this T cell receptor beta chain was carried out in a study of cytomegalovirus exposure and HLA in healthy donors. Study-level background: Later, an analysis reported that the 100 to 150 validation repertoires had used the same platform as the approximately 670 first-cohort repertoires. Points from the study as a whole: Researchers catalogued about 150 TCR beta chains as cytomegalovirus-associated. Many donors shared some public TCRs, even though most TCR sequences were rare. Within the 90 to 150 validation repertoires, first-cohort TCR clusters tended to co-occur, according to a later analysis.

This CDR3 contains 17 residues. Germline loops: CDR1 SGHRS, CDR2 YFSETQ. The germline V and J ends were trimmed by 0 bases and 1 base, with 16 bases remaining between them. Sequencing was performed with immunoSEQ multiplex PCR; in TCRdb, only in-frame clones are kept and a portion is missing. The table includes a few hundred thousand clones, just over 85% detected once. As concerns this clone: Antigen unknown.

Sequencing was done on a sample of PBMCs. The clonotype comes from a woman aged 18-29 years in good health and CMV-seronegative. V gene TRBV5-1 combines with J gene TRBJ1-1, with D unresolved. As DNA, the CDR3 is TGCGCCAGCAGCTTGGTAGGTCAGGTGATGAGGAACACTGAAGCTTTCTTT. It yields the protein CASSLVGQVMRNTEAFF.